A single sample gave rise to the 17 T cell receptor beta chains below, sequenced in a study of OX40 agonist ivuxolimab in advanced cancers. Libraries were prepared by immunoSEQ multiplex PCR; TCRdb keeps only in-frame clonotypes and omits some of them. The data show tens of thousands of clones, approximately 80% seen once. The material sequenced was CD4+ or CD8+ T cells sorted from blood, taken in a trial of the OX40 agonist ivuxolimab. The source of these receptors is an adult with an advanced solid tumor such as melanoma, head and neck, liver or kidney cancer.

J is TRBJ2-7 and V is TRBV4-1, with 7 bases lining up with TRBD1. V shed 4 bases, J shed 3 bases, and the junction held 3 bases outside the gene matches. The CDR3 spans 13 residues. CDR1 and CDR2 (germline): MGHRA, YSYEKL. The CDR3 bases are TGCGCCAGCAGCCTAGCAGGGGGCTACGAGCAGTACTTC. Encoded protein: CASSLAGGYEQYF.

V and J are TRBV5-1 and TRBJ2-2, with 8 bases that match TRBD1. The CDR3 contains 15 residues. V shed 5 bases, J shed 2 bases, and the junction held 5 bases outside the gene matches. In germline, CDR1 is SGHRS, CDR2 YFSETQ. CDR3 in amino acids: CASSRQGPNTGELFF. The DNA for the CDR3 is TGCGCCAGCAGTAGACAGGGGCCAAACACCGGGGAGCTGTTTTTT.

The gene calls are TRBV2 and TRBJ2-1; D may match TRBD1 or TRBD2 (5 bases each). Germline CDR1 and CDR2: SNHLY and FYNNEI. This CDR3 has 12 residues. V lost 7 bases and J 3 bases, leaving 7 bases between the germline ends. The DNA of the CDR3 is TGTGCCAGCACTGGGGGCTACAATGAGCAGTTCTTC. This codes for CASTGGYNEQFF.

The rearrangement links TRBV6-5 to TRBJ2-7; D not certain. V shed 8 bases and J shed 2 bases, with 19 bases lying between them. Germline V gene data show CDR1 as MNHEY and CDR2 as SVGAGI. This CDR3 spans 15 amino acids. CDR3 amino acids: CASLPGRTVPYEQYF. The CDR3 bases are TGTGCCAGCCTCCCAGGAAGGACCGTGCCCTACGAGCAGTACTTC.

The chain recombines TRBV19 with TRBJ1-6; D gene ambiguous. The ends were cut back, 2 bases at V and 10 bases at J, with 9 bases in the middle. The CDR3 contains 13 residues. Germline CDR1 reads LNHDA; CDR2 reads SQIVND (reference sequence). CDR3 amino acids: CASSISNGSPLHF. CDR3 nucleotide sequence: TGTGCCAGTAGTATATCGAACGGATCACCCCTCCACTTT.

This clone was counted ten times or more. The chain links TRBV2 to TRBJ2-3; 7 nucleotides line up with TRBD1. CDR1 is SNHLY and CDR2 is FYNNEI in the germline V gene. The CDR3 extends over 17 amino acids. V trimming: 4 bases; J trimming: 6 bases; junction bases outside the gene matches: 16. The CDR3 protein is CASSARLQGSFGDTQYF. The CDR3 nucleotides are TGTGCCAGCAGTGCCCGACTACAGGGGTCTTTCGGGGATACGCAGTATTTT.

The V call is TRBV30, the J call TRBJ2-3, with D tentatively TRBD2 (5 bases). CDR3 length: 16 amino acids. Per germline, CDR1 GTSNPN and CDR2 SVGIG (reference sequence). V was clipped by 8 bases and J by 3 bases, with 24 bases between them. The CDR3 bases are TGTGCCGGGGATACCGGGGTTCAAACGTCAACAGATACGCAGTATTTT. Translated, it gives CAGDTGVQTSTDTQYF. The whole variable domain, remainder taken from reference TRBV30 and TRBJ2-3, is SQTIHQWPATLVQPVGSPLSLECTVEGTSNPNLYWYRQAAGRGLQLLFYSVGIGQISSEVPQNLSASRPQDRQFILSSKKLLLSDSGFYLCAGDTGVQTSTDTQYFGPGTRLTVL.

The chain employs TRBV29-1 and TRBJ2-7; D is uncertain. Germline V lookup: CDR1 SQVTM, CDR2 ANQGSEA. Trimming left V 6 bases short and J 4 bases short, with 13 bases between. This CDR3 is built from 12 residues. The DNA of the CDR3 is TGCAGCGTCACCCTTTCCACGTACGAGCAGTACTTC. Protein product: CSVTLSTYEQYF.

V usage is TRBV5-5 and J usage is TRBJ1-3, with 8 bases lining up with TRBD1. This CDR3 comprises 17 residues. The V gene end was trimmed by 0 bases and the J gene end by 4 bases; junction bases not matched to a gene: 9. Germline V lookup: CDR1 SGHKS, CDR2 YYEKEE (reference sequence). The CDR3 region has the DNA TGTGCCAGCAGCTTGGGAGGCGGACAGGGAAAGGGAAACACCATATATTTT. Its protein product is CASSLGGGQGKGNTIYF.

The V gene is TRBV6-6, the J gene TRBJ1-4; D gene uncertain. Germline loops: CDR1 MNHNY, CDR2 SVGAGI (reference sequence). The CDR3 length is 15 residues. V lost 2 bases and J lost 8, with 15 bases in between. Here the CDR3 reads CASSYADFDSEKLFF. The CDR3 DNA sequence: TGTGCCAGCAGTTACGCGGACTTTGATTCGGAAAAACTGTTTTTT.

This chain joins TRBV7-7 and TRBJ1-4, with unresolved D. The CDR3 is 13 amino acids. V was cut by 11 bases and J by 12 bases, with 22 bases left in between. Germline V gene sequence: CDR1 SSHAT, CDR2 FNYEAQ (reference sequence). The CDR3 coding sequence is TGTGCCCCCTACGGGCCGGAATGGCGGGAACTGTTTTTT. Protein product: CAPYGPEWRELFF.

The chain employs TRBV5-1 and TRBJ1-5; the D gene is possibly TRBD1 (5 bases). Trimming removed 1 base at V and 5 bases at J, with 13 bases between. CDR1 SGHRS and CDR2 YFSETQ come from the germline V gene. The CDR3 extends over 15 amino acids. DNA for the CDR3: TGCGCCAGCAGCTTGTCGGCCCAGGGTGATCAGCCCCAGCATTTT. Protein product: CASSLSAQGDQPQHF.

The chain employs TRBV5-6 and TRBJ1-6; 10 bases map to TRBD1. Germline lookup yields CDR1 SGHDT and CDR2 YYEEEE. CDR3 size: 15 residues. V gave up 4 bases and J gave up 7 bases; unmatched junction bases: 5. This CDR3 reads CASSTDRGLNSPLHF. The CDR3 DNA is TGTGCCAGCAGCACCGACAGGGGGCTGAATTCACCCCTCCACTTT.

The CDR3 loop reads CASRGDWGTGELFF. The CDR3 region has the DNA TGTGCCAGCAGGGGTGATTGGGGCACCGGGGAGCTGTTTTTT. V is TRBV6-4 and J is TRBJ2-2; D is unresolved. CDR3 length equals 14 residues. V was pared by 6 bases and J by 4 bases, with 12 bases between. The germline V gene encodes CDR1 MRHNA and CDR2 SNTAGT.

The chain combines TRBV5-4 with TRBJ2-3; D call uncertain. This CDR3 has 13 amino acids. V gave up 9 bases and J gave up 0 bases, with 11 bases separating them. In germline, CDR1 is SGHNT, CDR2 YYREEE (reference sequence). The CDR3 bases are TGTGCCACCCGCCGCACCAGCACAGATACGCAGTATTTT. It translates to CATRRTSTDTQYF.

The chain couples TRBV7-9 to TRBJ2-1, with 7 bases aligning to TRBD2. With 6 bases clipped from V and 7 bases from J, the junction kept 9 bases outside the gene matches. The CDR3 length is 14 residues. Germline-derived CDR1 and CDR2 are SEHNR and FQNEAQ (reference sequence). The CDR3 region has the DNA TGTGCCAGCAGGGTCAGCGGGGCCCCTAATGAGCAGTTCTTC. Residues: CASRVSGAPNEQFF.

This chain connects TRBV5-4 to TRBJ2-5, with TRBD2 matching over 7 bases. The J segment lost 5 bases and the V segment lost 5 bases, leaving 3 bases of the junction unmatched. The CDR3 is 12 amino acids. Germline V gene lookup returns CDR1 SGHNT and CDR2 YYREEE (reference sequence). For the CDR3, the DNA is TGTGCCAGCAGTACTAGCGAGGAGACCCAGTACTTC. It specifies CASSTSEETQYF.